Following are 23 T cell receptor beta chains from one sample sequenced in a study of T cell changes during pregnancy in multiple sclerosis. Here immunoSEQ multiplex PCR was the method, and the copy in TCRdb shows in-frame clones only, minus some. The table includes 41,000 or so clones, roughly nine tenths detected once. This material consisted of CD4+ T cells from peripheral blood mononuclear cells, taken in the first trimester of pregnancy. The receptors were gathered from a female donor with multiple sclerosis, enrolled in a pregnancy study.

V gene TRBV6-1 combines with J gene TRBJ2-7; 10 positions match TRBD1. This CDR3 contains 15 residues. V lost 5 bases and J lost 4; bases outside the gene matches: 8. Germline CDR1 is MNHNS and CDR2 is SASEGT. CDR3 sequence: CASSSRTGGSYEQYF. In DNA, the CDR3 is TGTGCCAGCAGTTCAAGGACAGGGGGTTCGTACGAGCAGTACTTC.

The CDR3 sequence is CASSEEPYRGTDTQYF. The CDR3 bases are TGTGCCAGCAGTGAAGAACCGTACAGGGGCACAGATACGCAGTATTTT. This rearrangement joins TRBV2 to TRBJ2-3; tentative D call: TRBD1 (6 bases). The ends were cut back, 1 base at V and 1 base at J, with 12 bases in the middle. Germline V gene sequence: CDR1 SNHLY, CDR2 FYNNEI. The CDR3 is 16 residues long.

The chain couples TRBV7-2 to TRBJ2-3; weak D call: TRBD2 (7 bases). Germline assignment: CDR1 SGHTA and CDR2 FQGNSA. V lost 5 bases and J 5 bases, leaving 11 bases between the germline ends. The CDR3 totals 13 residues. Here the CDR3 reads CASSRGRGDTQYF. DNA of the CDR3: TGTGCCAGCAGCAGGGGGAGGGGAGATACGCAGTATTTT. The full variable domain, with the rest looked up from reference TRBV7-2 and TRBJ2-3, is GAGVSQSPSNKVTEKGKDVELRCDPISGHTALYWYRQSLGQGLEFLIYFQGNSAPDKSGLPSDRFSAERTGGSVSTLTIQRTQQEDSAVYLCASSRGRGDTQYFGPGTRLTVL.

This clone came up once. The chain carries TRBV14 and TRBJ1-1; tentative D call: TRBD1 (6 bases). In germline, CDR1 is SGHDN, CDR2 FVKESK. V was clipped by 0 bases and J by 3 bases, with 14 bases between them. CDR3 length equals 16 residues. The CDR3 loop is CASSQETGWRYTEAFF. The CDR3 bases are TGTGCCAGCAGCCAAGAAACAGGGTGGCGATACACTGAAGCTTTCTTT.

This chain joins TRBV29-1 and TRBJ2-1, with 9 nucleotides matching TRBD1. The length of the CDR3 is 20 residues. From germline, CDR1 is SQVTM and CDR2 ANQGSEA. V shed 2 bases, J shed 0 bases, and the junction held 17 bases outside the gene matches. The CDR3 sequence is CSVELGNGQGKFGSYNEQFF. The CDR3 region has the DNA TGCAGCGTTGAACTTGGGAATGGACAGGGGAAATTTGGCTCCTACAATGAGCAGTTCTTC.

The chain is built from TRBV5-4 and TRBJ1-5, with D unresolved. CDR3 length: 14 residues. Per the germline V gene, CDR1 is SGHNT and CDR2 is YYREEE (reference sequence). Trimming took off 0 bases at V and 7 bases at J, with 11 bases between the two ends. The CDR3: CASSLAGAGQPQHF. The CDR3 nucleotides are TGTGCCAGCAGCTTGGCAGGTGCGGGGCAGCCCCAGCATTTT.

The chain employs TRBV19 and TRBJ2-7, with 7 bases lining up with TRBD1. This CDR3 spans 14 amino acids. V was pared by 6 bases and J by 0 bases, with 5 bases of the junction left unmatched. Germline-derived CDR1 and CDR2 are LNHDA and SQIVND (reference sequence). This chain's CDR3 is CASRDGQDSYEQYF. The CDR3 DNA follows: TGTGCCAGTAGGGACGGACAGGACTCCTACGAGCAGTACTTC.

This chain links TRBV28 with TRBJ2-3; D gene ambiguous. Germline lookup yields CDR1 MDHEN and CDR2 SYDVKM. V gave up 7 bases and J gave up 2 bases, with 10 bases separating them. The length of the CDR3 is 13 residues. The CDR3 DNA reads TGTGCCAGCAAGTCGCCTAACACAGATACGCAGTATTTT. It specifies CASKSPNTDTQYF.

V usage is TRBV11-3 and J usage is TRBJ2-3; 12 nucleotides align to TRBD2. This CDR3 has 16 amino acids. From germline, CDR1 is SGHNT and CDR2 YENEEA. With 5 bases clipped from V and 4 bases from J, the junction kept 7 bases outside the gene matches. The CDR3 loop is CASSQQTSGRSDTQYF. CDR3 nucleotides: TGTGCCAGCAGCCAACAAACTAGCGGGAGGTCAGATACGCAGTATTTT. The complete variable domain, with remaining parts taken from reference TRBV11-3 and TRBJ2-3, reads EAGVVQSPRYKIIEKKQPVAFWCNPISGHNTLYWYLQNLGQGPELLIRYENEEAVDDSQLPKDRFSAERLKGVDSTLKIQPAELGDSAVYLCASSQQTSGRSDTQYFGPGTRLTVL.

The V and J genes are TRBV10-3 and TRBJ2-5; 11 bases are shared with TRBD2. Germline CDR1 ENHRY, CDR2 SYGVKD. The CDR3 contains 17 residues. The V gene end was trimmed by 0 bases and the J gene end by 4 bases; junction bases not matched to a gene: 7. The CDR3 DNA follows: TGTGCCATCAGTGAGTCGGTACTAGCGGGAGCAGGAGAGACCCAGTACTTC. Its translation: CAISESVLAGAGETQYF.

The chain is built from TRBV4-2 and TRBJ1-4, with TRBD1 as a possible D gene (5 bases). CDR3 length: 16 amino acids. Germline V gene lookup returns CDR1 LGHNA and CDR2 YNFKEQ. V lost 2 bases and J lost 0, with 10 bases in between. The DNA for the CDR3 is TGTGCCAGCAGCCAACCCCCGGGGGCAACTAATGAAAAACTGTTTTTT. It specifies CASSQPPGATNEKLFF.

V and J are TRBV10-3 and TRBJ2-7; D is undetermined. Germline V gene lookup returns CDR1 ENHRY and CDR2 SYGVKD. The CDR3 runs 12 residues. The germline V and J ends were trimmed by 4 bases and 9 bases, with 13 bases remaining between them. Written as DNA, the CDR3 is TGTGCCATCAGTGTGACTGCAGTTGGGCAGTACTTC. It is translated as CAISVTAVGQYF.

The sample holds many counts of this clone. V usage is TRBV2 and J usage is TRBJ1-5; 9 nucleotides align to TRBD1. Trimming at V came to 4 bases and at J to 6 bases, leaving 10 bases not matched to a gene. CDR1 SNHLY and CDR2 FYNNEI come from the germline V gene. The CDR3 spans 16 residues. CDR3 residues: CASSASFTGGGQPQHF. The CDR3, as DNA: TGTGCCAGCAGTGCATCCTTCACAGGGGGCGGTCAGCCCCAGCATTTT.

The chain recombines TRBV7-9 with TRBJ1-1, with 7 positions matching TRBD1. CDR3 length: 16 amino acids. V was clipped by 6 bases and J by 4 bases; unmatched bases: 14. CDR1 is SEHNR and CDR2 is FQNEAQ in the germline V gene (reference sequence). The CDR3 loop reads CASSSQGNREVTEAFF. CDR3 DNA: TGTGCCAGCAGTTCACAGGGGAATAGGGAGGTCACTGAAGCTTTCTTT. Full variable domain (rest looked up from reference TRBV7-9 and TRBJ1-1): DTGVSQNPRHKITKRGQNVTFRCDPISEHNRLYWYRQTLGQGPEFLTYFQNEAQLEKSRLLSDRFSAERPKGSFSTLEIQRTEQGDSAMYLCASSSQGNREVTEAFFGQGTRLTVV.

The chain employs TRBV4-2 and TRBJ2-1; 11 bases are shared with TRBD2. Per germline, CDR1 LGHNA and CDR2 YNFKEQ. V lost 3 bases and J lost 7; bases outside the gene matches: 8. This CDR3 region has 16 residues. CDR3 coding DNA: TGTGCCAGCAGCCAGGACCTAGCGGGAGGATGGAATGAGCAGTTCTTC. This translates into CASSQDLAGGWNEQFF.

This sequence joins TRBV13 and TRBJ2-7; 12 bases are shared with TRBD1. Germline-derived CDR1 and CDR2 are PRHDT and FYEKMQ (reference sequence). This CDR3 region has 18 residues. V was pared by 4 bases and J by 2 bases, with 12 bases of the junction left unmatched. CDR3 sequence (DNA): TGTGCCAGCAGCTACCGGGACAGGGGGCAGGGGACGACCTACGAGCAGTACTTC. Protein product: CASSYRDRGQGTTYEQYF.

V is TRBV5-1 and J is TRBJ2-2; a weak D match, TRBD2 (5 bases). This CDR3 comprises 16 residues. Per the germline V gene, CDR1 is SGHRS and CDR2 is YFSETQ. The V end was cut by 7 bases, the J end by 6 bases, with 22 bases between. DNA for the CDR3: TGCGCCAGCGCCCTTAGAAACGGAGGAGCGGCCGGGGAGCTGTTTTTT. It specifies CASALRNGGAAGELFF.

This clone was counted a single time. CDR3 sequence (DNA): TGTGCCAGCAGCCCCGGGCTAGCGGGAGAAGTAGAGACCCAGTACTTC. This gives the protein CASSPGLAGEVETQYF. The gene calls are TRBV5-4 and TRBJ2-5; 10 positions match TRBD2. Germline CDR1 reads SGHNT; CDR2 reads YYREEE (reference sequence). CDR3 size: 16 residues. The V gene end was trimmed by 4 bases and the J gene end by 4 bases; junction bases not matched to a gene: 10.

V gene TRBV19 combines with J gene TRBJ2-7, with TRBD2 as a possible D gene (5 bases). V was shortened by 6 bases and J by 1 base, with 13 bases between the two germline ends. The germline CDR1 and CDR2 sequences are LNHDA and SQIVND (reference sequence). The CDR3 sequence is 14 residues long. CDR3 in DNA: TGTGCCAGTAGGCGGACTGGCAATTCCTACGAGCAGTACTTC. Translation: CASRRTGNSYEQYF.

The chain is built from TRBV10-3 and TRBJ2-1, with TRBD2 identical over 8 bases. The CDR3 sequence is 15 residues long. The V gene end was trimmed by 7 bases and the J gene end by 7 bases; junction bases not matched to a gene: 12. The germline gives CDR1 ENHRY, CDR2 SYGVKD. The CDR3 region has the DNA TGTGCCATCAAAGGAGGACTAGCTTTAACAAATGAGCAGTTCTTC. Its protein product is CAIKGGLALTNEQFF.

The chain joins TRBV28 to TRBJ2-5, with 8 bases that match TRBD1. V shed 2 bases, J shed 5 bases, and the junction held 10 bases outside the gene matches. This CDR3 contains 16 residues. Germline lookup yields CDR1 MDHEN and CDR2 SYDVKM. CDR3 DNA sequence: TGTGCCAGCAGTTTAATCCCCAGGGGGCTGAGGGAGACCCAGTACTTC. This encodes CASSLIPRGLRETQYF.

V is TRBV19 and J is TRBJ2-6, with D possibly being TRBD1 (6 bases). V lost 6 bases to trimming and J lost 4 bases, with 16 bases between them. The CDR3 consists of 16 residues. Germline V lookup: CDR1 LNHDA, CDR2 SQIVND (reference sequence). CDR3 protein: CASSGQSTWGANVLTF. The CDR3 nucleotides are TGTGCCAGTAGCGGACAGTCAACCTGGGGGGCCAACGTCCTGACTTTC.

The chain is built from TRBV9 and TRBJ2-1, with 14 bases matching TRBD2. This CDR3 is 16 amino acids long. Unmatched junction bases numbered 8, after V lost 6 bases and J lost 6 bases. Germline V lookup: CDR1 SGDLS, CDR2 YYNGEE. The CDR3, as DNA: TGTGCCAGCACTTTTGGACTAGCGGGAGGACTCAATGAGCAGTTCTTC. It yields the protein CASTFGLAGGLNEQFF.